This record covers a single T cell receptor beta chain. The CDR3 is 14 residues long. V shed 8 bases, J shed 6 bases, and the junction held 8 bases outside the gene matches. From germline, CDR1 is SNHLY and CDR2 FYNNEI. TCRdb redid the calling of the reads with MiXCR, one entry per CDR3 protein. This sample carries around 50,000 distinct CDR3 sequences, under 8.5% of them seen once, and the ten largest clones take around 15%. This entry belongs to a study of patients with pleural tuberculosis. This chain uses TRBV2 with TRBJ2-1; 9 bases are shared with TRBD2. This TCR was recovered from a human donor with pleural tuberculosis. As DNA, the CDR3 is TGTGCCAGCGACCCACCTAGCGGGATCAATGAGCAGTTCTTC. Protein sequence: CASDPPSGINEQFF.